This TCR beta chain was recorded in a study of blood T cell repertoires in COVID-19. In the study overall: T cells, B-cell-depleted T cells, or PBMCs provided the cDNA or gDNA that served as material.

CDR1 and CDR2 from the germline V gene are MNHEY and SVGAGI. The CDR3 is made up of 13 amino acids. Trimming shortened V by 3 bases and J by 7 bases, and 12 bases separated the two germline ends. In the authors' methods: Amplification of reference gene primers provided the estimated nucleated cell counts. Produced via immunoSEQ multiplex PCR; TCRdb's table is partial and in-frame only. V, J and clone size were drawn from that table, and D and trimming were deduced from the DNA. Counted here are about 380,000 clones, approximately 90% occurring once; the ten biggest clones make up roughly 1.2%. The clonotype was recovered from a woman between 18 and 30 years old who had recovered from COVID-19. The rearrangement links TRBV6-5 to TRBJ1-1; maybe TRBD1 (6 bases). Material: PBMCs or T cells enriched from blood (not recorded which). The CDR3 DNA reads as TGTGCCAGCAGTTATGATGCAGGGGTTGAAGCTTTCTTT. It is translated as CASSYDAGVEAFF.